What follows are 4 T cell receptor beta chains derived from one specimen sequenced in a study of CXCR3-negative and CXCR3-positive naive CD8 T cells (dated by TCRdb to the late 2010s). This sample was sequenced with a NextSeq 550. The Human TCR Profiling Kit (MiLaboratory) was used to prepare UMI-labeled 5' RACE TRB cDNA libraries. TCRdb reprocessed the raw reads; every CDR3 protein sequence is a single record, and DNA is not supplied. The table for this sample lists 6,500 to 8,500 distinct CDR3 sequences. The ten top clones hold roughly 1.3% of the sample. Sequenced input: naive CXCR3- CD8+ T cells from blood. Per the publication, the cell subset or site label means: CD45RO-CCR7+CD27+CD95- naive CD8+ T cells lacking CXCR3 (TNR3-). The receptor source for this set is a human donor in good health. Some clones in this sample may be carry-over from other donors' samples.

This clonotype is identified as medium-sized from frequency. The chain is built from TRBV27 and TRBJ1-1; the TCRdb D gene call, TRBD1, has no DNA to confirm it. CDR1 is MNHEY and CDR2 is SMNVEV in the germline V gene (reference sequence). The CDR3 runs 14 residues. The CDR3 reads CASSPWTGTNEAFF.

Its frequency marks this clonotype as medium-sized. The chain is built from TRBV5-1 and TRBJ2-5. Germline V gene data show CDR1 as SGHRS and CDR2 as YFSETQ. The CDR3 length is 14 residues. CDR3 region: CASSLALAQETQYF.

This clonotype shows up as medium-sized by frequency. V usage is TRBV27 and J usage is TRBJ1-5. The CDR3 is 15 residues long. From germline, CDR1 is MNHEY and CDR2 SMNVEV (reference sequence). CDR3 amino acids: CASSPTAYSNQPQHF.

In terms of frequency, this clonotype is medium-sized. The chain joins TRBV29-1 to TRBJ2-5; no DNA is available, so the TRBD2 call from TCRdb remains unchecked. CDR1 is SQVTM, CDR2 ANQGSEA, per germline. This CDR3 is built from 14 residues. This CDR3 reads CSVEGLEIQETQYF.